These 19 T cell receptor beta chains came from one sample sequenced in a study of long-term antiretroviral therapy in people with HIV. With survey level as its setting, the immunoSEQ assay was v3.0. Profiled with immunoSEQ multiplex PCR; TCRdb holds only in-frame clones, not every one. There are some 38,000 clones in the sample; over 75% occur only once, and 5.2% lies in the top ten. Specimen: unsorted PBMCs, collected 1.5 years after starting antiretroviral therapy. All receptors derive from a man aged 18 to 30 with HIV.

V gene TRBV4-3 combines with J gene TRBJ1-2; 9 bases line up with TRBD1. With 4 bases clipped from V and 4 bases from J, the junction kept 7 bases outside the gene matches. Germline V gene sequence: CDR1 LGHNA, CDR2 YSLEER. This CDR3 region has 15 residues. The CDR3 DNA reads TGCGCCAGCAGCCCGCGACAGGGGGATGGCTATGGCTACACCTTC. Translation: CASSPRQGDGYGYTF.

The rearrangement uses TRBV28 and TRBJ2-2, with TRBD2 as a possible D gene (6 bases). CDR1 MDHEN and CDR2 SYDVKM come from the germline V gene. Between the trimmed V and J ends, which lost 8 bases and 2 bases, there was a span of 9 bases. CDR3 length: 13 residues. As DNA, the CDR3 is TGTGCCAGCGGGACTCACAACACCGGGGAGCTGTTTTTT. The encoded protein is CASGTHNTGELFF. Full variable domain (outside the CDR3, taken from reference TRBV28 and TRBJ2-2): DVKVTQSSRYLVKRTGEKVFLECVQDMDHENMFWYRQDPGLGLRLIYFSYDVKMKEKGDIPEGYSVSREKKERFSLILESASTNQTSMYLCASGTHNTGELFFGEGSRLTVL.

The chain employs TRBV29-1 and TRBJ2-1, with TRBD2 identical over 7 bases. The CDR3 consists of 13 residues. V lost 4 bases, J lost 7 bases, and 7 bases stayed unmatched. Germline loops: CDR1 SQVTM, CDR2 ANQGSEA. DNA for the CDR3: TGCAGCGTTGCGGCGGGAGTAGATAATGAGCAGTTCTTC. It translates to CSVAAGVDNEQFF.

This clone came up once. CDR3 DNA: TGTGCCGCCGCTGGGGGAGGGCGGATTGACTATGGCTACACCTTC. Amino acid sequence: CAAAGGGRIDYGYTF. This rearrangement joins TRBV30 to TRBJ1-2, with a weak D call TRBD1 (5 bases). The CDR3 length is 15 residues. Germline V gives CDR1 GTSNPN, CDR2 SVGIG (reference sequence). Trimming took 8 bases from V and 3 from J, leaving 22 bases between them.

J is TRBJ2-1 and V is TRBV18; TRBD1 is a possible D gene (5 bases). Trimming took 4 bases from V and 0 from J, leaving 10 bases between them. The CDR3 sequence is 15 residues long. Per the germline V gene, CDR1 is KGHSH and CDR2 is LQKENI. Written as DNA, the CDR3 is TGTGCCAGCTCACGGACAAGGAGCTCCTACAATGAGCAGTTCTTC. Protein product: CASSRTRSSYNEQFF.

This sequence joins TRBV27 and TRBJ2-7; 10 bases line up with TRBD1. J lost 5 bases, V lost 9 bases, and 4 bases had no gene match. Germline values: CDR1 MNHEY, CDR2 SMNVEV (reference sequence). The CDR3 covers 12 residues. The CDR3, as DNA: TGTGCCAGTAGGACAGGGGGAAACGAGCAGTACTTC. It yields the protein CASRTGGNEQYF.

CDR3: CASSPGLAGVWIETQYF. The CDR3 coding sequence is TGTGCCAGCAGTCCGGGACTAGCGGGGGTCTGGATCGAGACCCAGTACTTC. The V and J genes are TRBV2 and TRBJ2-5; 14 nucleotides line up with TRBD2. Losses at the gene ends were 5 bases for V and 5 bases for J; bases not matched to a gene: 10. CDR3 length: 17 residues. From germline, CDR1 is SNHLY and CDR2 FYNNEI.

This chain links TRBV7-8 with TRBJ2-1; D gene uncertain. This CDR3 is built from 13 residues. CDR1 is SGHVS, CDR2 FQNEAQ, per germline. V was pared by 5 bases and J by 2 bases, with 7 bases between. This CDR3 reads CASSLQPYNEQFF. CDR3 nucleotides: TGTGCCAGCAGCCTACAGCCCTACAATGAGCAGTTCTTC.

V and J are TRBV6-5 and TRBJ1-2; 11 nucleotides agree with TRBD1. CDR1 and CDR2 (germline): MNHEY, SVGAGI. The J segment lost 4 bases and the V segment lost 5 bases, leaving 6 bases of the junction unmatched. The length of the CDR3 is 15 residues. CDR3 region: CASSTRTGGAYGYTF. The DNA for the CDR3 is TGTGCCAGCAGTACCAGGACAGGGGGCGCCTATGGCTACACCTTC.

The chain employs TRBV19 and TRBJ2-5, with TRBD2 identical over 11 bases. V was clipped by 5 bases and J by 4 bases; unmatched bases: 9. Germline V CDR1 and CDR2: LNHDA, SQIVND (reference sequence). The CDR3 is 16 amino acids. The CDR3 DNA sequence: TGTGCCAGTAGTTCAACCGGGACTAGCGGAGGAGAGACCCAGTACTTC. It yields the protein CASSSTGTSGGETQYF.

The genes are TRBV7-9 and TRBJ2-7; 7 bases line up with TRBD2. Trimming at V came to 5 bases and at J to 5 bases, leaving 3 bases not matched to a gene. Germline CDR1 is SEHNR and CDR2 is FQNEAQ (reference sequence). The CDR3 is made up of 12 amino acids. The CDR3 is CASSIGGNEQYF. The CDR3 DNA follows: TGTGCCAGCAGCATCGGGGGGAACGAGCAGTACTTC.

CDR3 sequence reads: CASSLRGGPGGYTF. The DNA of the CDR3 is TGTGCCAGCAGCTTAAGGGGGGGCCCAGGGGGCTACACCTTC. The V gene is TRBV11-2, the J gene TRBJ1-2, with D possibly TRBD1 on 6 matching bases. Trimming took 2 bases from V and 8 from J, leaving 15 bases between them. The CDR3 has 14 amino acids. The germline CDR1 and CDR2 sequences are SGHAT and FQNNGV.

With regard to this clone: Relative to the germline gene, one junction end is altered; a read error may explain this. This chain connects TRBV5-5 to TRBJ1-1; no firm D call. CDR3 size: 13 residues. Germline V lookup: CDR1 SGHKS, CDR2 YYEKEE (reference sequence). CDR3 protein: CASSLDLNPTVVF. The CDR3 nucleotides read TGTGCCAGCAGCTTGGATCTCAACCCCACCGTGGTCTTT.

The chain couples TRBV27 to TRBJ2-4; D may be TRBD1 (5 bases). This CDR3 region has 17 residues. Germline V lookup: CDR1 MNHEY, CDR2 SMNVEV (reference sequence). V was clipped by 5 bases and J by 0 bases, with 17 bases between them. This CDR3 is CASSPLSQAKAKNIQYF. CDR3 nucleotide sequence: TGTGCCAGCAGTCCGCTATCACAGGCTAAAGCCAAAAACATTCAGTACTTC.

This sequence joins TRBV28 and TRBJ2-2; the match to TRBD1 covers 11 bases. This CDR3 has 16 residues. Germline V gene data show CDR1 as MDHEN and CDR2 as SYDVKM. Trimming removed 5 bases from V and 4 bases from J; junction bases left unmatched: 6. CDR3 DNA: TGTGCCAGCAGTGGACAGGGGGCAAGGACCACCGGGGAGCTGTTTTTT. This sequence encodes CASSGQGARTTGELFF.

In its sample, this clone was seen a few times. The CDR3 DNA follows: TGCGCCAGCAGCTTGGCAGGGGGCTACACCTTC. Translating it yields CASSLAGGYTF. The rearrangement uses TRBV5-1 and TRBJ1-2, with D perhaps TRBD1 (5 bases). This CDR3 spans 11 amino acids. V was shortened by 0 bases and J by 8 bases, with 5 bases between the two germline ends. In germline, CDR1 is SGHRS, CDR2 YFSETQ.

The chain uses TRBV18 and TRBJ1-5, with 9 bases fitting TRBD1. The CDR3 spans 13 residues. V lost 5 bases and J lost 8; bases outside the gene matches: 4. Germline CDR1 and CDR2: KGHSH and LQKENI. CDR3 in DNA: TGTGCCAGCTCAGGACAGGGGATGGAGCCCCAGCATTTT. Translation: CASSGQGMEPQHF.

The chain combines TRBV19 with TRBJ1-1; D uncertain. Germline-derived CDR1 and CDR2 are LNHDA and SQIVND (reference sequence). This CDR3 is 15 amino acids long. The V and J ends lost 1 base and 2 bases respectively, with 11 bases between them. CDR3 residues: CASSIVAVGNTEAFF. CDR3 DNA sequence: TGTGCCAGTAGTATAGTGGCGGTCGGAAACACTGAAGCTTTCTTT.

The rearrangement uses TRBV5-1 and TRBJ2-1; 8 bases are shared with TRBD2. Per the germline V gene, CDR1 is SGHRS and CDR2 is YFSETQ. With V trimmed by 4 bases and J by 5 bases, 17 bases remained unmatched. The CDR3 contains 18 residues. The CDR3 reads CASSRRSGGNRRNNEQFF. Here the CDR3 DNA reads TGCGCCAGCAGCCGGCGTTCGGGAGGGAACCGAAGGAACAATGAGCAGTTCTTC.